This TCR beta chain was captured in a study of STAT5B mutations in CD4+ large granular lymphocyte leukemia. Study information: Among healthy controls, a particular HLA allele went with more CDR3 'QG' motifs.

There are a few counts of this clone. Antigen: not known. Notes on the study in general: 8/27 top patient clones versus 2/35 control clones were TRBV06-family.

Profiled with immunoSEQ multiplex PCR; TCRdb holds only in-frame clones, not every one. The sample has 20,000 to 25,000 clones, approximately 81% seen once. Control samples were healthy donors' buffy coats. CDR3 size: 11 residues. Looked up from germline, CDR1 is SNHLY and CDR2 is FYNNEI. Trimming took off 4 bases at V and 9 bases at J, with 7 bases between the two ends. The sequence derives from a human donor in good health. The sequenced material came from CD4+ T cells from blood buffy coats. This chain joins TRBV2 and TRBJ1-5; D uncertain. The CDR3 reads CASSVSGPQHF. Here the CDR3 DNA reads TGTGCCAGCAGTGTCTCGGGGCCCCAGCATTTT.